The T cell receptor (beta chain) described here comes from a study of cytomegalovirus exposure and HLA in healthy donors. Study results and limitations: A later analysis found first-cohort TCR clusters tended to co-occur in the 130 or so validation repertoires.

Germline V lookup: CDR1 SGHRS, CDR2 YFSETQ. The CDR3 is made up of 13 amino acids. V lost 4 bases, J lost 0 bases, and 7 bases lay in between. Separate from the roughly 720-subject first cohort, the 120-subject validation cohort was the one that the donors belonged to. Some clones are missing from TCRdb's copy, which holds only in-frame ones; the method was immunoSEQ multiplex PCR. The data contain about 220,000 clones, around nine tenths of them seen just once; the ten biggest clones take up 2.6%. Remarks on this clone: Its specificity is unknown.

This sequence originates from a young man in good health and CMV-seronegative. V is TRBV5-1 and J is TRBJ1-1; D gene uncertain. The sequencing input was PBMCs. In DNA form, the CDR3 reads TGCGCCAGCAGCCCCGGGATGAACACTGAAGCTTTCTTT. Protein product: CASSPGMNTEAFF.